This is a list of T cell receptor beta chains from one sample in a study of blood T cells in healthy people across ages. TCRdb re-called the 5' RACE reads through MiXCR, storing one row per CDR3 protein. The top ten clones hold around a quarter of a sample with about 830,000 distinct CDR3 sequences, 62% of them seen once. What was sequenced was blood. The receptor set was obtained from a man aged 25 to 40 in good health. Each CDR3 is given with its conserved first and last residue. A D gene is named only where the DNA matches it firmly. Rows may omit the clone size; those that give it use once, few, many or a size class.

j_call,clone_size,v_call,d_call,cdr3_length,cdr3_aa,cdr3_nt
TRBJ2-1,.,TRBV7-9,.,14,CASSLSGPLDEQFF,TGTGCCAGCAGCTTAAGCGGGCCCTTGGATGAGCAGTTCTTC
TRBJ2-7,.,TRBV4-3,.,15,CASSQDFGGNYEQYF,TGCGCCAGCAGCCAAGATTTCGGAGGAAACTACGAGCAGTACTTC
TRBJ2-7,many,TRBV6-5,TRBD2,16,CASSFPISGGLYEQYF,TGTGCCAGCAGTTTTCCCATCTCGGGGGGGCTCTACGAGCAGTACTTC
TRBJ2-7,few,TRBV6-2/TRBV6-3,.,13,CASSRVQPYEQYF,TGTGCCAGCAGCAGGGTGCAGCCCTACGAGCAGTACTTC
TRBJ2-7,.,TRBV7-2,.,14,CASSAMLTTYEQYF,TGTGCCAGCAGCGCCATGTTGACGACCTACGAGCAGTACTTC
TRBJ2-1,.,TRBV3-1,TRBD1,17,CASSRSSGTGFYNEQFF,TGTGCCAGCAGCCGATCCTCCGGGACAGGGTTCTACAATGAGCAGTTCTTC
TRBJ2-1,.,TRBV12-3/TRBV12-4,TRBD2,16,CASRGGGLASRNEQFF,TGTGCCAGCAGGGGCGGGGGACTAGCGTCGAGGAATGAGCAGTTCTTC
TRBJ2-3,.,TRBV12-3/TRBV12-4,TRBD2,16,CASSRPRASGGDTQYF,TGTGCCAGCAGCCGCCCCCGGGCTAGCGGGGGGGATACGCAGTATTTT
TRBJ2-7,.,TRBV7-6,.,14,CASSPRVGAYEQYF,TGTGCCAGCAGCCCCAGGGTAGGGGCCTACGAGCAGTACTTC
TRBJ2-7,few,TRBV7-2,.,14,CASSSEAGPYEQYF,TGTGCCAGCAGCTCCGAGGCCGGGCCCTACGAGCAGTACTTC
TRBJ2-2,few,TRBV27,.,15,CASSFRGSVTGELFF,TGTGCCAGCAGTTTCAGAGGGTCGGTCACCGGGGAGCTGTTTTTT
TRBJ2-1,once,TRBV9,TRBD2,18,CASSATSGGAGGDNEQFF,TGTGCCAGCAGCGCGACTAGCGGGGGAGCCGGAGGGGACAATGAGCAGTTCTTC
TRBJ1-6,few,TRBV12-3/TRBV12-4,.,16,CASSLNLGRSNSPLHF,TGTGCCAGCAGCTTGAATTTGGGACGGTCAAATTCACCCCTCCACTTT
TRBJ2-7,.,TRBV7-2,TRBD1,14,CASSYRDREAEQYF,TGTGCCAGCAGCTACAGGGACAGGGAGGCCGAGCAGTACTTC
TRBJ1-6,.,TRBV20-1,.,15,CSARDAAAKNSPLHF,TGCAGTGCTAGAGATGCCGCAGCTAAAAATTCACCCCTCCACTTT
TRBJ1-2,few,TRBV29-1,.,14,CSVEGPGQNYGYTF,TGCAGCGTTGAGGGGCCAGGGCAAAACTATGGCTACACCTTC
TRBJ1-1,.,TRBV27,.,15,CASRSLGTANTEAFF,TGTGCCAGCAGAAGTCTTGGGACGGCGAACACTGAAGCTTTCTTT
TRBJ2-1,.,TRBV20-1,.,12,CSARPPTDEQFF,TGCAGTGCTAGACCTCCCACCGATGAGCAGTTCTTC
TRBJ2-5,.,TRBV7-9,.,15,CASSAGLLLEETQYF,TGTGCCAGCAGCGCGGGACTCCTATTGGAGGAGACCCAGTACTTC
TRBJ2-3,.,TRBV7-3,TRBD2,15,CASSLTGLETDTQYF,TGTGCCAGCAGCTTAACGGGACTAGAAACAGATACGCAGTATTTT
TRBJ2-3,few,TRBV10-3,.,15,CAISDRAHRTDTQYF,TGTGCCATCAGTGATCGGGCGCACCGCACAGATACGCAGTATTTT
TRBJ2-6,.,TRBV9,.,15,CASSTLLSGANVLTF,TGTGCCAGCAGCACTTTACTCTCTGGGGCCAACGTCCTGACTTTC
TRBJ2-7,.,TRBV7-2,TRBD2,15,CASSQGASGGFEQYF,TGTGCCAGCAGCCAAGGGGCTAGCGGGGGGTTCGAGCAGTACTTC
TRBJ2-7,.,TRBV20-1,.,11,CSARDLAAQYF,TGCAGTGCTAGAGATTTAGCCGCCCAGTACTTC
TRBJ2-3,few,TRBV6-5,TRBD2,18,CASSFSSGGAHMRNTQYF,TGTGCCAGCAGTTTTTCTAGCGGGGGGGCCCACATGCGCAATACGCAGTATTTT
TRBJ2-7,once,TRBV28,.,16,CASSFLGQRVLYEQYF,TGTGCCAGCAGTTTCTTAGGGCAGAGAGTTTTATACGAGCAGTACTTC
TRBJ1-5,.,TRBV7-6,.,19,CASSLAPGFRRKSNQPQHF,TGTGCCAGCAGCTTAGCGCCGGGCTTCAGGCGGAAAAGCAATCAGCCCCAGCATTTT
TRBJ2-7,.,TRBV30,TRBD1,15,CAWSKGQGRSYEQYF,TGTGCCTGGTCCAAAGGACAGGGCCGTTCCTACGAGCAGTACTTC
TRBJ1-2,.,TRBV7-9,TRBD1,14,CASSLIAGGNGCTF,TGTGCCAGCAGCTTAATCGCAGGGGGCAATGGCTGCACCTTC
TRBJ2-5,.,TRBV20-1,TRBD2,12,CSARTSGFGQYF,TGCAGTGCAAGGACTAGCGGGTTTGGCCAGTACTTC
TRBJ2-5,.,TRBV28,.,15,CASSLAYPYTETQYF,TGTGCCAGCAGTTTGGCCTACCCCTACACGGAGACCCAGTACTTC
TRBJ2-4,.,TRBV12-3/TRBV12-4,.,13,CASSRTALNIQYF,TGTGCCAGCAGCCGGACAGCATTAAACATTCAGTACTTC
TRBJ1-2,.,TRBV6-5,TRBD1,14,CASTRSQGAVGYTF,TGTGCCAGCACCCGATCACAGGGGGCGGTCGGCTACACCTTC
TRBJ1-2,.,TRBV12-3/TRBV12-4,.,13,CASSQGTSYGCTF,TGTGCCAGCAGTCAGGGTACCTCCTATGGCTGCACCTTC
TRBJ2-5,few,TRBV7-2,.,15,CASSPTEQPRETQYF,TGTGCCAGCAGCCCCACGGAACAGCCCAGAGAGACCCAGTACTTC
TRBJ2-7,few,TRBV10-3,.,15,CAIRGGDSYSYEQYF,TGTGCCATCAGGGGGGGGGACAGCTACTCCTACGAGCAGTACTTC
TRBJ2-1,.,TRBV2,.,13,CASSRTENNEQFF,TGTGCCAGCAGTCGGACAGAAAACAATGAGCAGTTCTTC
TRBJ1-1,.,TRBV3-1,.,16,CASSPGTNERGTEAFF,TGTGCCAGCAGCCCAGGGACTAACGAAAGGGGCACTGAAGCTTTCTTT
TRBJ2-1,.,TRBV6-6,.,16,CASSYLGTRVDNEQFF,TGTGCCAGCAGTTACTTAGGGACCCGGGTCGACAATGAGCAGTTCTTC
TRBJ1-1,.,TRBV4-2,.,13,CASSQEVQGRAFF,TGTGCCAGCAGCCAAGAGGTTCAGGGCAGGGCTTTCTTT
TRBJ2-3,.,TRBV7-2,.,13,CASQRGATDTQYF,TGTGCCAGCCAACGGGGGGCCACAGATACGCAGTATTTT
TRBJ2-2,.,TRBV5-1,.,16,CASSLNRRSNTGELFF,TGCGCCAGCAGCTTGAATCGCAGGTCAAACACCGGGGAGCTGTTTTTT
TRBJ2-7,.,TRBV29-1,TRBD2,13,CSGGASGSYEQYF,TGCAGCGGGGGAGCTAGCGGCTCCTACGAGCAGTACTTC
TRBJ2-2,once,TRBV2,.,13,CASRSLNIGELFF,TGTGCCAGCAGAAGCCTGAACATCGGGGAGCTGTTTTTT
TRBJ2-7,many,TRBV29-1,TRBD2,17,CSVYTARTSGGAYEQYF,TGCAGCGTTTACACGGCACGGACTAGCGGGGGGGCCTACGAGCAGTACTTC
TRBJ2-7,.,TRBV7-7,TRBD2,15,CASSLEASGSYEQYF,TGTGCTAGCAGCTTAGAGGCTAGCGGGTCCTACGAGCAGTACTTC
TRBJ1-1,.,TRBV7-8,.,14,CASRKGQGRTEAFF,TGTGCCAGCAGGAAGGGGCAGGGTAGGACTGAAGCTTTCTTT
TRBJ2-7,.,TRBV6-2/TRBV6-3,TRBD2,14,CASNRLAGDREQYF,TGTGCCAGCAACCGACTAGCTGGGGACCGCGAGCAGTACTTC
TRBJ2-5,.,TRBV6-6,.,12,CATGRVSETQYF,TGTGCCACCGGGCGGGTATCAGAGACCCAGTACTTC
TRBJ2-5,few,TRBV15,.,14,CATSRGQFRETQYF,TGTGCCACCAGCAGAGGACAGTTTCGAGAGACCCAGTACTTC
TRBJ2-5,once,TRBV6-5,TRBD2,14,CASSYGLAVETQYF,TGTGCCAGCAGTTACGGACTAGCTGTCGAGACCCAGTACTTC
TRBJ1-1,.,TRBV7-2,TRBD1,14,CASSPQGAYTEAFF,TGTGCCAGCAGCCCTCAGGGGGCGTACACTGAAGCTTTCTTT
TRBJ2-3,.,TRBV20-1,.,17,CSAIRRQGGRGTDTQYF,TGCAGTGCTATAAGGAGGCAGGGGGGCCGTGGCACAGATACGCAGTATTTT
TRBJ2-5,.,TRBV20-1,TRBD2,16,CSAIRLAGDFGETQYF,TGCAGTGCTATCCGACTAGCGGGAGACTTCGGAGAGACCCAGTACTTC
TRBJ1-2,.,TRBV4-3,.,14,CASSQEKGPSTYTF,TGCGCCAGCAGCCAAGAGAAGGGCCCTTCTACCTACACCTTC